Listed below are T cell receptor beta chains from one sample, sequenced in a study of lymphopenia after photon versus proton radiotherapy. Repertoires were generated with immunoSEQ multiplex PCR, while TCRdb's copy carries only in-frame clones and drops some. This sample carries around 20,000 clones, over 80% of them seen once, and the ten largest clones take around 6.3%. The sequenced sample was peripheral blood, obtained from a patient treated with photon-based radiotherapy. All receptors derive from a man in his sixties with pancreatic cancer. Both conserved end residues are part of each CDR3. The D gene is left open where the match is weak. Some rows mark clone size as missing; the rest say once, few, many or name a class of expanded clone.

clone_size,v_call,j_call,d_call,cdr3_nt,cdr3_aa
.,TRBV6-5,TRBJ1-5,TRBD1,TGTGCCAGCAGGGATGACAGGGGGGCCCAGCATTTT,CASRDDRGAQHF
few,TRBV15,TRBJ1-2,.,TGTGCCACCAGCAGACGTCGCGCAGGTTTGGTCTATGGCTACACCTTC,CATSRRRAGLVYGYTF
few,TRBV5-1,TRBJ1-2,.,TGCGCCAGCAGCTTGGTACAGGCCGCCGGGGATGGCTACACCTTC,CASSLVQAAGDGYTF
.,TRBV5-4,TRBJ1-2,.,TGTGCCAGCAGCTTGGATAGGGGGGGCTACACCTTC,CASSLDRGGYTF
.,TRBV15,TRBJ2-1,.,TGTGCCACCAGCAGCTCTAGCGTCCACAATGAGCAGTTCTTC,CATSSSSVHNEQFF
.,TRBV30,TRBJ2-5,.,TGTGCCTGGAGTCGGGCAAGACGAGGGGGGACCCAGTACTTC,CAWSRARRGGTQYF
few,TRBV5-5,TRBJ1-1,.,TGTGCCAGCAGCCGTCCGGTTTGGGAGGCTGAAGCTTTCTTT,CASSRPVWEAEAFF
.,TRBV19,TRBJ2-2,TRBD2,TGTGCCAGTAGCCCAAAGTCCGGGCTAGCGGGGGGTTTCGGGGAGCTGTTTTTT,CASSPKSGLAGGFGELFF
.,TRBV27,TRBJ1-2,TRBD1,TGTGCCAGCAGTGTGGACAGGGAGACGAGTGGCTACACCTTC,CASSVDRETSGYTF
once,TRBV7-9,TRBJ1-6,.,TGTGCCAGCAGCTCCCCCGGGATCACCTCTCATTCACCCCTCCACTTT,CASSSPGITSHSPLHF
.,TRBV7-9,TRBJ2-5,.,TGTGCCAGCAGCTTAGCTTCCGAGGGGGAGACCCAGTACTTC,CASSLASEGETQYF
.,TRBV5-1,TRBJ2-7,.,TGCGCCAGCAGCTTGGAGAACCAGCTATACGAGCAGTACTTC,CASSLENQLYEQYF
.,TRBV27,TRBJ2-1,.,TGTGCCAGCAGTGCGGGGACAGCCGGGGTCAATGAGCAGTTCTTC,CASSAGTAGVNEQFF
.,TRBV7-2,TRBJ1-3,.,TGTGCCAGCAGCTACCAGCCGGGGAGCTCTGGAAACACCATATATTTT,CASSYQPGSSGNTIYF
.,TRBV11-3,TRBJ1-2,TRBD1,TGTGCCAGCAGCTGGGGGGACAGGCTCTCCTATGGCTACACCTTC,CASSWGDRLSYGYTF
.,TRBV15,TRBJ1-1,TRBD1,TGTGCCACCAGCAGCACCAGGACAGGGGACGATGTGACTGAAGCTTTCTTT,CATSSTRTGDDVTEAFF
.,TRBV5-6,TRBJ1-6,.,TGTGCCAGCAGCTTGGGACCCCGAGGCGATTCACCCCTCCACTTT,CASSLGPRGDSPLHF
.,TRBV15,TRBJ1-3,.,TGTGCCACCAGCAGAGACTTCACCTCTGGAAACACCATATATTTT,CATSRDFTSGNTIYF
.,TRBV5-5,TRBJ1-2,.,TGTGCCAGCAGTACGGCCAGGGACGGCTACACCTTC,CASSTARDGYTF
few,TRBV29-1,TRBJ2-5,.,TGCAGCGTTGCGCAGGGAGAGACCCAGTACTTC,CSVAQGETQYF
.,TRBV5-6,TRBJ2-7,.,TGTGCCAGCCGTTATGGCAGCTCCTACGAGCAGTACTTC,CASRYGSSYEQYF
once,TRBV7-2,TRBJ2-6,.,TGTGCCAGCAGCTTCTCACCCTCTGGGGCCAACGTCCTGACTTTC,CASSFSPSGANVLTF
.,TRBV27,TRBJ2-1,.,TGTGCCAGCAGTTTATACGCGGACTTCTACAATGAGCAGTTCTTC,CASSLYADFYNEQFF
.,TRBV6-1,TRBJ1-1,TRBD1,TGTGCCAGCAGTAAACAGGGGGACACTGAAGCTTTCTTT,CASSKQGDTEAFF
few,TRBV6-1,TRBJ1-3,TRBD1,TGTGCCAGCAGGGACGACAGGGCCTCTGGAAACACCATATATTTT,CASRDDRASGNTIYF
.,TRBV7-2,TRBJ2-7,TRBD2,TGTGCCAGCAGCCCCTACGGACTAGCGGGGACCTACGAGCAGTACTTC,CASSPYGLAGTYEQYF
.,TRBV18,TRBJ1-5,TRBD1,TGTGCCAGCTCACCACCCGGGACAGGCAATCAGCCCCAGCATTTT,CASSPPGTGNQPQHF
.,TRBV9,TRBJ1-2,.,TGTGCCAGCAGCGTAGATGGAACTAACTATGGCTACACCTTC,CASSVDGTNYGYTF
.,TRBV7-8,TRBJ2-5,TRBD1,TGTGCCAGCAGCTCGAACAGGGGCCGCCAAGAGACCCAGTACTTC,CASSSNRGRQETQYF
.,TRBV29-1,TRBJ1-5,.,TGCAGCGTTGACACAGGGATGGATCAGCCCCAGCATTTT,CSVDTGMDQPQHF
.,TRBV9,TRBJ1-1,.,TGTGCCAGCAGCGTAGCGGCGTTAGACACTGAAGCTTTCTTT,CASSVAALDTEAFF
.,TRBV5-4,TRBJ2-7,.,TGTGCCAGCTCCCACCCGGGACTGAGCTCCTACGAGCAGTACTTC,CASSHPGLSSYEQYF
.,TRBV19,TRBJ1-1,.,TGTGCCAGCAAAAACAGGGCTGACACTGAAGCTTTCTTT,CASKNRADTEAFF
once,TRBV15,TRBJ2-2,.,TGTGCCACCAGCAGGGGGGGCCGCACCGGGGAGCTGTTTTTT,CATSRGGRTGELFF
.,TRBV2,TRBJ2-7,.,TGTGCCAGCGGGGACGTGGGATCCTACGAGCAGTACTTC,CASGDVGSYEQYF
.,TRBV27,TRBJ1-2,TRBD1,TGTGCCAGCAGTTTGATAGGCAGGGGGTATGGCTACACCTTC,CASSLIGRGYGYTF
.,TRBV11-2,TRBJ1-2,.,TGTGCCAGCAGCTTTCAGGGGTCGGGGGCTGACTATGGCTACACCTTC,CASSFQGSGADYGYTF
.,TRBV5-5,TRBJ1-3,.,TGTGCCAGCAGCTTAACGACCGGGACAAGTGTAAACACCATATATTTT,CASSLTTGTSVNTIYF
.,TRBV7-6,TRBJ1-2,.,TGTGCCAGTGAGGACGCGAGGCTGTATGGCTACACCTTC,CASEDARLYGYTF
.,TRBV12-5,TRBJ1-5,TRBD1,TGTGCTAGTGGTTTAGGACAGGGGAATCAGCCCCAGCATTTT,CASGLGQGNQPQHF
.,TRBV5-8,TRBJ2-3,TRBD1,TGTGCCAGCAGCTTTGACAGGGCCGCCACAGATACGCAGTATTTT,CASSFDRAATDTQYF
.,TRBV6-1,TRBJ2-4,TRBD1,TGTGCCAGCAGTGAAAGGGTTACCCTACAGGGGGCCAAAAACATTCAGTACTTC,CASSERVTLQGAKNIQYF
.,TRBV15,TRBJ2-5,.,TGTGCCACCTCGGAACGCCGGGGCCCCGTGGAGACCCAGTACTTC,CATSERRGPVETQYF
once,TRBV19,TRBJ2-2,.,TGTGCCAGTAGTACACCCGGGGACAACACCGGGGAGCTGTTTTTT,CASSTPGDNTGELFF
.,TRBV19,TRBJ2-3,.,TGTGCCAGTAGTATCCGCAGGACAGATACGCAGTATTTT,CASSIRRTDTQYF
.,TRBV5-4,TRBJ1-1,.,TGTGCCAGCAGCGCCGGGGACACTGAAGCTTTCTTT,CASSAGDTEAFF
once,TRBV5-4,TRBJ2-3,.,TGTGCCAGCACCTTCCGGGGGTCTAGCACAGATACGCAGTATTTT,CASTFRGSSTDTQYF
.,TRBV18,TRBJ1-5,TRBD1,TGTGCCAGCGCAGGACAGGGAAATCAGCCCCAGCATTTT,CASAGQGNQPQHF
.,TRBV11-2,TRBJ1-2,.,TGTGCCAGCAGCTCCCCATGGCGGGAGGGCTACACCTTC,CASSSPWREGYTF
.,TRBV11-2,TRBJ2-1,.,TGTGCCAGCAACGACTACTCTTACAATGAGCAGTTCTTC,CASNDYSYNEQFF
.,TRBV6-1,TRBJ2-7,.,TGTGCCAGCACTATGACATTTGCCTACGAGCAGTACTTC,CASTMTFAYEQYF
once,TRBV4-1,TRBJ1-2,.,TGCGCCAGCAGCCAAGACCGGCAGGGAATCGGCTACACCTTC,CASSQDRQGIGYTF